What follows are 27 T cell receptor beta chains derived from one specimen sequenced in a study of CD8+ T cells in alopecia areata. Once RNA had been extracted, it was reverse transcribed into cDNA to act as the sequencing template. Profiling relied on immunoSEQ multiplex PCR, and the TCRdb table lists in-frame clones only, not all of them. The sample lists roughly 120,000 clones, 55% to 70% seen once, with approximately 3% in the top ten. Sequencing was carried out using CD4+ T cells sorted from blood. Receptor source: a human donor in good health.

The chain combines TRBV7-3 with TRBJ2-2; tentative D call: TRBD1 (5 bases). This CDR3 spans 15 amino acids. Germline CDR1 and CDR2: SGHTA and FQGTGA. Trimming left V 5 bases short and J 0 bases short, with 10 bases between. The CDR3 region is CASSPSRANTGELFF. CDR3 DNA: TGTGCCAGCAGCCCATCCAGGGCGAACACCGGGGAGCTGTTTTTT.

The CDR3 loop is CASSFVDRASDEQFF. The CDR3 DNA is TGTGCCAGCAGCTTCGTGGACAGGGCTTCGGATGAGCAGTTCTTC. The chain combines TRBV7-9 with TRBJ2-1; 8 bases are shared with TRBD1. The CDR3 extends over 15 amino acids. With 3 bases clipped from V and 8 bases from J, the junction kept 9 bases outside the gene matches. CDR1 and CDR2 from the germline V gene are SEHNR and FQNEAQ (reference sequence).

This clone showed up just a few times. The chain is built from TRBV29-1 and TRBJ1-4; D gene ambiguous. This CDR3 has 11 amino acids. Germline loops: CDR1 SQVTM, CDR2 ANQGSEA. Trimming stripped 3 bases from V and 5 bases from J, with 4 bases between. Written as DNA, the CDR3 is TGCAGCGTTGAGGACAATGAAAAACTGTTTTTT. It translates to CSVEDNEKLFF.

This chain uses TRBV5-1 with TRBJ2-7; 8 bases fit TRBD1. Germline trimming cut 4 bases from V and 2 bases from J; bases unmatched to any gene: 5. CDR3 length equals 14 residues. The germline V gene encodes CDR1 SGHRS and CDR2 YFSETQ. The CDR3 spells CASSTGQGAYEQYF. CDR3 nucleotide sequence: TGCGCCAGCAGCACCGGACAGGGAGCCTACGAGCAGTACTTC.

J is TRBJ1-2 and V is TRBV19; 11 nucleotides align to TRBD1. Looked up from germline, CDR1 is LNHDA and CDR2 is SQIVND (reference sequence). V was clipped by 7 bases and J by 2 bases; unmatched bases: 6. CDR3 size: 15 residues. Here the CDR3 reads CASTGGQGANYGYTF. For the CDR3, the DNA is TGTGCCAGTACCGGTGGACAGGGGGCGAACTATGGCTACACCTTC. The full variable domain, in which reference TRBV19 and TRBJ1-2 provide the parts outside the CDR3, is DGGITQSPKYLFRKEGQNVTLSCEQNLNHDAMYWYRQDPGQGLRLIYYSQIVNDFQKGDIAEGYSVSREKKESFPLTVTSAQKNPTAFYLCASTGGQGANYGYTFGSGTRLTVV.

The V gene is TRBV29-1, the J gene TRBJ1-5; 7 bases line up with TRBD1. V was pared by 7 bases and J by 0 bases, with 3 bases of the junction left unmatched. CDR1 SQVTM and CDR2 ANQGSEA come from the germline V gene. The CDR3 runs 13 residues. CDR3 in amino acids: CSAGQDSNQPQHF. The CDR3 bases are TGCAGCGCCGGACAGGATAGCAATCAGCCCCAGCATTTT.

This clone was seen once. CDR3 DNA: TGTGCCAGTGGGTCTGGCACCCATGAGCAGTTCTTC. Its protein product is CASGSGTHEQFF. V gene TRBV2 combines with J gene TRBJ2-1; D is uncertain. Trimming cost V 9 bases and J 8 bases, with 14 bases left between them. This CDR3 is built from 12 residues. Germline V gene data show CDR1 as SNHLY and CDR2 as FYNNEI.

On this clone: It is likely a read error, because the conserved phenylalanine at the end of the CDR3 is missing. Because the CDR3's place on the DNA is in doubt, the DNA is left out and the CDR3 is given as listed by TCRdb. The rearrangement links TRBV6-1 to TRBJ2-7; the tabulated D call, TRBD2, remains unverified against the DNA. Germline values: CDR1 MNHNS, CDR2 SASEGT. The CDR3 comprises 12 residues, both ends counted. Here the CDR3 reads CASRDRDSKTRI.

The rearrangement links TRBV5-1 to TRBJ1-4; the match to TRBD1 covers 8 bases. With V trimmed by 3 bases and J by 11 bases, 6 bases remained unmatched. The CDR3 sequence is 13 residues long. The germline gives CDR1 SGHRS, CDR2 YFSETQ. The CDR3 DNA is TGCGCCAGCAGCTCGGAACAGGGGGACAAACTGTTTTTT. It specifies CASSSEQGDKLFF. The variable domain in full, with the rest retrieved from reference TRBV5-1 and TRBJ1-4, is KAGVTQTPRYLIKTRGQQVTLSCSPISGHRSVSWYQQTPGQGLQFLFEYFSETQRNKGNFPGRFSGRQFSNSRSEMNVSTLELGDSALYLCASSSEQGDKLFFGSGTQLSVL.

In DNA, the CDR3 is TGTGCCAGCAGCTTGGCCTGGCAGGGGGCAGGGAATGAGCAGTTCTTC. This encodes CASSLAWQGAGNEQFF. This rearrangement joins TRBV5-4 to TRBJ2-1, with 8 bases that match TRBD1. J gave up 7 bases and V 0 bases, and 9 bases lay outside the gene matches. This CDR3 has 16 residues. Germline assignment: CDR1 SGHNT and CDR2 YYREEE (reference sequence). The full variable domain, completed using reference TRBV5-4 and TRBJ2-1, is ETGVTQSPTHLIKTRGQQVTLRCSSQSGHNTVSWYQQALGQGPQFIFQYYREEENGRGNFPPRFSGLQFPNYSSELNVNALELDDSALYLCASSLAWQGAGNEQFFGPGTRLTVL.

The chain links TRBV29-1 to TRBJ1-1, with D uncertain. Per germline, CDR1 SQVTM and CDR2 ANQGSEA. The CDR3 extends over 13 amino acids. Trimming stripped 7 bases from V and 4 bases from J, with 16 bases between. The CDR3 coding sequence is TGCAGCGCCGACGACGAGGTTCCCACTGAAGCTTTCTTT. Its protein is CSADDEVPTEAFF.

This clone has more than one count but fewer than ten. The J gene is TRBJ2-2, the V gene TRBV7-9; a possible D gene is TRBD2 (5 bases). This CDR3 comprises 14 residues. Germline values: CDR1 SEHNR, CDR2 FQNEAQ (reference sequence). Deletions cut 5 bases from V and 2 bases from J, with 9 bases between. The CDR3 DNA reads as TGTGCCAGCAGCGAGGACTCCAACACCGGGGAGCTGTTTTTT. Amino acid sequence: CASSEDSNTGELFF. Full variable domain (rest looked up from reference TRBV7-9 and TRBJ2-2): DTGVSQNPRHKITKRGQNVTFRCDPISEHNRLYWYRQTLGQGPEFLTYFQNEAQLEKSRLLSDRFSAERPKGSFSTLEIQRTEQGDSAMYLCASSEDSNTGELFFGEGSRLTVL.

The CDR3 DNA is TGCAGCGCCCCCCTATACGGGTCGAGTAATGAGCAGTTCTTC. It is translated as CSAPLYGSSNEQFF. V usage is TRBV29-1 and J usage is TRBJ2-1; no clear D gene. In germline, CDR1 is SQVTM, CDR2 ANQGSEA. V was pared by 7 bases and J by 7 bases, with 20 bases between. This CDR3 spans 14 amino acids.

This clone was detected only once. The rearrangement links TRBV4-1 to TRBJ2-6, with 8 bases matching TRBD2. The CDR3 loop spans 17 amino acids. The J segment lost 2 bases and the V segment lost 4 bases, leaving 7 bases of the junction unmatched. Germline V gene sequence: CDR1 MGHRA, CDR2 YSYEKL. This chain's CDR3 is CASSPALGGAGANVLTF. CDR3 in DNA: TGCGCCAGCAGCCCCGCCCTCGGGGGGGCTGGGGCCAACGTCCTGACTTTC.

J is TRBJ1-2 and V is TRBV5-6; maybe TRBD1 (5 bases). V lost 0 bases and J 11 bases, leaving 11 bases between the germline ends. Germline CDR1 and CDR2: SGHDT and YYEEEE. CDR3 length: 12 amino acids. The CDR3 DNA sequence: TGTGCCAGCAGCTTGGAGAGGGGTCGTTACACCTTC. This codes for CASSLERGRYTF.

This chain links TRBV7-2 with TRBJ2-5; D gene unclear. In germline, CDR1 is SGHTA, CDR2 FQGNSA. The CDR3 sequence is 14 residues long. The germline V and J ends were trimmed by 5 bases and 1 base, with 11 bases remaining between them. As DNA, the CDR3 is TGTGCCAGCAGCCTAGGACGTTCCCAAGAGACCCAGTACTTC. Residues: CASSLGRSQETQYF.

This chain uses TRBV30 with TRBJ1-3, with a possible D match to TRBD1 (6 bases). Per germline, CDR1 GTSNPN and CDR2 SVGIG (reference sequence). The V gene lost 7 bases and the J gene lost 4 bases, with 17 bases spanning the gap. CDR3 length: 14 amino acids. CDR3 DNA: TGTGCCTCCCTTCCCAGGGGCATAGGAAACACCATATATTTT. The encoded protein is CASLPRGIGNTIYF. The complete variable domain, with remaining parts taken from reference TRBV30 and TRBJ1-3, reads SQTIHQWPATLVQPVGSPLSLECTVEGTSNPNLYWYRQAAGRGLQLLFYSVGIGQISSEVPQNLSASRPQDRQFILSSKKLLLSDSGFYLCASLPRGIGNTIYFGEGSWLTVV.

In its sample, this clone was seen a few times. This chain connects TRBV29-1 to TRBJ1-2; tentative D call: TRBD1 (5 bases). V lost 7 bases to trimming and J lost 6 bases, with 15 bases between them. This CDR3 is 12 amino acids long. Germline CDR1 is SQVTM and CDR2 is ANQGSEA. Here the CDR3 DNA reads TGCAGCGCCCCCTTGGGGCAGAATGGCTACACCTTC. It yields the protein CSAPLGQNGYTF.

The rearrangement links TRBV6-6 to TRBJ1-1, with no clear D. CDR1 MNHNY and CDR2 SVGAGI come from the germline V gene (reference sequence). The CDR3 runs 15 residues. Trimming took 5 bases from V and 0 from J, leaving 13 bases between them. The CDR3 region is CASSGQRLMNTEAFF. Written as DNA, the CDR3 is TGTGCCAGCAGTGGCCAGAGACTCATGAACACTGAAGCTTTCTTT.

The V and J genes are TRBV29-1 and TRBJ1-2; D might be TRBD1 (5 bases). Germline V gives CDR1 SQVTM, CDR2 ANQGSEA. V was pared by 6 bases and J by 8 bases, with 19 bases between. CDR3 size: 13 residues. The CDR3 protein is CSVVGTAVSGYTF. The CDR3 coding sequence is TGCAGCGTGGTAGGGACCGCCGTAAGCGGCTACACCTTC.

The V and J genes are TRBV23-1 and TRBJ2-5; D not certain. TRBV23-1 is an ORF, and what it does is uncertain. V was clipped by 3 bases and J by 5 bases, with 10 bases between them. The CDR3 sequence is 13 residues long. In DNA, the CDR3 is TGCGCCAGCAGTCACCCATCCCGGGAGACCCAGTACTTC. This sequence encodes CASSHPSRETQYF.

The chain joins TRBV14 to TRBJ2-1, with D possibly matching TRBD2 (6 bases). The V end lost 0 bases, the J end lost 2 bases, and 8 bases lay between the germline ends. The CDR3 has 15 amino acids. Germline V lookup: CDR1 SGHDN, CDR2 FVKESK. CDR3 residues: CASSQERGTYNEQFF. Here the CDR3 DNA reads TGTGCCAGCAGCCAAGAACGGGGGACCTACAATGAGCAGTTCTTC. The variable domain in full, with the rest retrieved from reference TRBV14 and TRBJ2-1, is EAGVTQFPSHSVIEKGQTVTLRCDPISGHDNLYWYRRVMGKEIKFLLHFVKESKQDESGMPNNRFLAERTGGTYSTLKVQPAELEDSGVYFCASSQERGTYNEQFFGPGTRLTVL.

The chain has TRBV4-2 and TRBJ2-6; D is uncertain. There are 17 residues in the CDR3. CDR1 and CDR2 (germline): LGHNA, YNFKEQ. Trimming removed 0 bases at V and 0 bases at J, with 9 bases between. The CDR3 nucleotides are TGTGCCAGCAGCCAAGATTCGGACGCCTCTGGGGCCAACGTCCTGACTTTC. As protein: CASSQDSDASGANVLTF.

V and J are TRBV4-1 and TRBJ1-1; D is perhaps TRBD1 (5 bases). There are 16 residues in the CDR3. V lost 3 bases and J 7 bases, leaving 21 bases between the germline ends. Germline V lookup: CDR1 MGHRA, CDR2 YSYEKL. CDR3 residues: CASSHPQKGRGGEAFF. CDR3 coding DNA: TGCGCCAGCAGCCATCCCCAAAAGGGTAGGGGAGGTGAAGCTTTCTTT.

The gene calls are TRBV2 and TRBJ1-2, with unresolved D. Germline CDR1 reads SNHLY; CDR2 reads FYNNEI. Trimming took off 2 bases at V and 5 bases at J, with 12 bases between the two ends. This CDR3 comprises 14 residues. This chain's CDR3 is CASSESARGYGYTF. The CDR3 DNA follows: TGTGCCAGCAGTGAAAGCGCTCGTGGGTATGGCTACACCTTC.

The chain is built from TRBV29-1 and TRBJ2-3; the D gene is possibly TRBD1 (6 bases). The V end lost 5 bases, the J end lost 0 bases, and 18 bases lay between the germline ends. This CDR3 contains 16 residues. CDR1 is SQVTM and CDR2 is ANQGSEA in the germline V gene. DNA of the CDR3: TGCAGCGTTCGAGGGGGTAACTCCGGGAGCACAGATACGCAGTATTTT. It is translated as CSVRGGNSGSTDTQYF.

This sequence joins TRBV19 and TRBJ2-5; 7 nucleotides match TRBD1. CDR1 and CDR2 (germline): LNHDA, SQIVND (reference sequence). J gave up 2 bases and V 4 bases, and 4 bases lay outside the gene matches. The CDR3 runs to 14 residues. The CDR3 region is CASSTRTGQETQYF. The DNA of the CDR3 is TGTGCCAGTAGTACCCGGACAGGTCAAGAGACCCAGTACTTC.